This T cell receptor (beta chain) is drawn from a study of vaccination effects on CD4 cells after COVID-19. Sequenced by immunoSEQ multiplex PCR; TCRdb stores in-frame clones only, minus some. The repertoire holds about 70,000 clones, with approximately 77% as singletons. Following a roughly 9-day culture, CD4+ T cells were purified. Concerning this clone itself: What it binds is not known.

This specimen consisted of CD4+ T cells from PBMCs cultured without peptide, obtained before COVID-19 vaccination. This TCR was sampled from a human donor who received a COVID-19 vaccine.

This CDR3 reads CAWSVGWGGQTQYF. The CDR3 coding sequence is TGTGCCTGGAGTGTGGGCTGGGGTGGGCAGACCCAGTACTTC. The chain combines TRBV30 with TRBJ2-5; D is unresolved. Germline V gene data show CDR1 as GTSNPN and CDR2 as SVGIG (reference sequence). With 0 bases removed from V and 6 bases from J, the gap between germline ends came to 14 bases. There are 14 residues in the CDR3.